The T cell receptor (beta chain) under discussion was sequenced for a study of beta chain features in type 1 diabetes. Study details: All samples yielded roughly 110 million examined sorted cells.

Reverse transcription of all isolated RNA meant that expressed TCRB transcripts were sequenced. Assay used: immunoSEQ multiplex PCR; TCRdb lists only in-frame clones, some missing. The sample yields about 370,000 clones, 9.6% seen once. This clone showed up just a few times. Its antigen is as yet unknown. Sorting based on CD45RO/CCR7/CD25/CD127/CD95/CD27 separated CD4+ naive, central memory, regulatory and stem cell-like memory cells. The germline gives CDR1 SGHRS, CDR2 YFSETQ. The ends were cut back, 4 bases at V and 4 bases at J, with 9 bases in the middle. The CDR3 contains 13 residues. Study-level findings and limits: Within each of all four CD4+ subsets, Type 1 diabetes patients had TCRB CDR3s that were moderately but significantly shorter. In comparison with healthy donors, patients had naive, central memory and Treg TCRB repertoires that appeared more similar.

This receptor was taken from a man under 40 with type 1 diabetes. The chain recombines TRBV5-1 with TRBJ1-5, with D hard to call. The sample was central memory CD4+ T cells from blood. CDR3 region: CASSVDQNQPQHF. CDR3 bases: TGCGCCAGCAGCGTCGACCAGAATCAGCCCCAGCATTTT.